The clone carrying this TCR beta chain was seen a few times. Its target is not known. The data were taken from a study of CD8+ T cells in alopecia areata. In the study overall: Dosing with tofacitinib proceeded for 6 to 18 months, followed by 6 months off drug. Study-wide points: Patients showed less clear TCR sequence sharing than mice, possibly partly because of HLA diversity. It was lesional scalp, especially alopecia totalis/universalis, that showed higher clonality than normal scalp.

RNA extraction and reverse transcription yielded cDNA as sequencing template. Only in-frame clones appear in the TCRdb table, and some are missing; sequencing was by immunoSEQ multiplex PCR. The profile covers roughly 120,000 clones, with around two fifths appearing a single time and 3% to 3.5% taken by the ten largest. The sequence was collected from a human donor with alopecia areata. Sequencing was performed on CD4+ T cells sorted from blood.

The CDR3 loop reads CASILGTVSYEQYF. The CDR3 coding sequence is TGTGCCAGCATTCTCGGGACAGTCTCCTACGAGCAGTACTTC. This chain connects TRBV5-5 to TRBJ2-7, with TRBD1 matching over 7 bases. Germline V gene data show CDR1 as SGHKS and CDR2 as YYEKEE (reference sequence). The CDR3 is 14 residues long. V lost 6 bases and J lost 0; bases outside the gene matches: 6.